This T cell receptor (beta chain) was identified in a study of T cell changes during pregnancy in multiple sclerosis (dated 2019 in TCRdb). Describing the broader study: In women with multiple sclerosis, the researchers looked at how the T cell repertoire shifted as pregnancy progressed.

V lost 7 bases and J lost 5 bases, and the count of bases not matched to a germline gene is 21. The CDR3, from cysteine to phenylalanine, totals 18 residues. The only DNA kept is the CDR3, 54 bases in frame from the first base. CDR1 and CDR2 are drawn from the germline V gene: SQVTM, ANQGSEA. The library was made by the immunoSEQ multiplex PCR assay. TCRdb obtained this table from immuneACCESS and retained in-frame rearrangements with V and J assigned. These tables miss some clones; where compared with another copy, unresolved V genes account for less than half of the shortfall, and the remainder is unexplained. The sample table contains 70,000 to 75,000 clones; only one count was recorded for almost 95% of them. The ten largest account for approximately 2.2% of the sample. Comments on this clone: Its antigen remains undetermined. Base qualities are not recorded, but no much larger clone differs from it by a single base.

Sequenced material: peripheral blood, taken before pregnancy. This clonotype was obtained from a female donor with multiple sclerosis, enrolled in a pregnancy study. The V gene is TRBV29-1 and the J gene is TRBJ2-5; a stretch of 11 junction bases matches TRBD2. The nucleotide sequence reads TGCAGCGCCCGTGGTCTAGCGGGAGGACGCGGTTCGCGGGAGACCCAGTACTTC. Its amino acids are CSARGLAGGRGSRETQYF.